This TCR beta chain derives from a study of cytomegalovirus exposure and HLA in healthy donors listed by TCRdb under 2017. Concerning the study at large: According to an earlier analysis of several hundred of the donors, about 179 million T cells yielded roughly 110 million unique TCR beta sequences and about 280 Gb of sequence data. An early release that covered approximately 600 HLA-typed donors contained approximately 320 gigabases of sequencing data and tens of millions of unique TCR sequences. Of the roughly 400 genotyped donors, approximately 83% fell in the genetic ancestry cluster associated with self-reported Caucasian donors. The aim of the study was to test whether cataloging public T cell receptors could identify signatures of past pathogen exposure. Using immunosequencing, the study profiled T cell repertoires from around 680 subjects and related those repertoires to cytomegalovirus serostatus. A separate validation cohort of 100 to 150 different subjects was used in addition to the 666-subject first cohort. The study combined high-throughput TCR immunosequencing, statistical association of individual TCRs with disease status, and machine learning to predict cytomegalovirus infection status. To study patterns of TCR occurrence, a later analysis re-analyzed previously published TCR beta repertoires from under 750 donors and added high-resolution HLA genotyping. The later analysis used no new phenotypic data to find candidate immune exposures, relying instead on TCR beta sequences and their occurrence across donors. An earlier analysis of approximately 630 of the donors applied high-throughput TCR beta sequencing to assess whether each TCR beta V gene segment acted as functional or pseudogenic. Alongside the repertoire data, information on donor age, sex, ethnicity and CMV serostatus was compiled. In a later genetic analysis, genome-wide SNP genotypes for about three fifths of the roughly 670 donors were used, and that subset was treated as a discovery cohort. All discovery cohort repertoires had been generated using a single sequencing platform. Both class I and class II loci were covered by HLA typing, at four-digit resolution. Typing coverage differed by locus: A, B, C, DRB1 and DQB1 were typed in about 629-640 donors, DQA1 in 500 to 550, DPA1 in approximately 610, and DPB1 in roughly 450. A handful of DR-DQ haplotypes were handled as single units for association and clustering because linkage in the cohort was strong. On average, around 230,000 unique TCR beta nucleotide sequences were sequenced per donor among several hundred genotyped donors of the cohort, with 15% to 20% of those sequences being non-productive.

Note on this clone: Which antigen it targets is not known. Base qualities are not at hand, and no much larger clone is one base apart.

Summary of the overall study and its limitations: The earlier analysis of almost 600 of the donors excluded roughly 17 rarely observed V segments, including chromosome 9 orphons, because counts were too low. Linkage disequilibrium might explain the correlated functional status among segregating V segments, but an unknown experimental factor could not be excluded. The authors suggested that the approach could potentially be extended to other disease states and immunological phenotypes. The only immune exposure information available for the cohort was CMV serostatus. A later analysis associated 17,000 or so TCR beta sequences with specific HLA alleles at a false discovery rate of 0.05. In both the original and validation cohorts, the classifier was reported to diagnose cytomegalovirus status with high specificity and sensitivity. The 87-base-pair reads could not distinguish some IMGT-functional V segments, including TRBV6-2 and TRBV6-3, so those segments were excluded. Compared with equally common non-associated chains, HLA-associated TCR beta chains in a later analysis were more clonally expanded and had lower generation probabilities. In a later analysis, several top co-occurrence clusters were reported to appear linked to parvovirus B19, influenza, CMV and Epstein-Barr virus. Because some donors lacked HLA typing at each locus, the association tests relied only on the typed subset. Most TCR sequences were seen in very few donors, while some public TCRs were found in many individuals. A later analysis found that most CMV-associated TCR beta chains appeared HLA-restricted, with HLA associations seemingly driven largely by CMV exposure. In an earlier analysis of around 500 of the donors, most TCR beta V segments appeared in productive rearrangements about 90% or about 30% of the time, broadly matching IMGT annotations. In this cohort, only TCR beta chains were sequenced, and detectable features were limited by the absence of alpha or paired-chain data. A further reported finding was that TCR beta sequences accurately predicted the HLA-A and HLA-B alleles for most subjects in the first cohort. A later genetic analysis associated a missense DCLRE1C variant with V-gene and J-gene trimming of TCR beta chains, and an independent cohort replicated the association. Strong co-occurrence of HLA alleles, especially DR and DQ, made assigning TCR associations to individual alleles difficult. In a later analysis, the rate of TCR association differed among HLA loci, with DRB1 alleles having the most associated TCRs and HLA-C alleles having the fewest. The sequencing pipeline was judged likely to have produced a cluster of highly shared sequence variants as a technical artifact. The presence/absence analyses assumed that sequencing depth was roughly uniform across donors, and that assumption may not be true. The study gave a list of under 200 TCR beta chains associated with cytomegalovirus. Three of the identified cytomegalovirus-associated TCR beta chains were confirmed in vitro to be specific for cytomegalovirus antigens. In a later genetic analysis, fewer N-insertions in productive TCRs were reported among donors in an Asian-associated ancestry cluster than the roughly 670-donor mean.

Trimming at the junction amounts to 2 bases on V and 3 bases on J, and the germline ends lie 11 bases apart. Including the terminal cysteine and phenylalanine, the CDR3 comprises 14 residues. Just the 42-base CDR3 DNA is kept, in frame starting at base 1. From a lookup of the germline V gene, CDR1 and CDR2 are MNHNS and SASEGT. The cohort comprised 710 or so healthy bone marrow donors. At the time of sampling, all cohort members were nominally healthy, though unrecorded immune exposures were likely present. The donor tested CMV seropositive and was one of the 289 seropositive cohort members. Every donor gave a peripheral blood sample, and the peripheral blood mononuclear cells from that sample were used for TCR beta sequencing. The Qiagen DNeasy Blood Extraction Kit was used to extract genomic DNA from the blood cell samples. The method was the immunoSEQ multiplex PCR assay. The multiplex PCR relied on a mix of 60 forward primers for TCR Vbeta segments and 13 reverse primers for TCR Jbeta segments. The CDR3 region of rearranged TCR beta genes was amplified from genomic DNA with a multiplex PCR assay. The amplified TCR beta libraries were sequenced on the Illumina HiSeq System as 87-base-pair reads. In the source study's methods: A later analysis tallied tens of millions of unique TCR beta chains across the 660 or so repertoires, and about 10 million of those chains were shared by two or more donors. To remove PCR and sequencing errors, raw reads were error-corrected and collapsed into unique sequences using a nearest-neighbor algorithm that merged closely related sequences. CDR3 sequences were aligned to IMGT reference sequences to assign V, D and J gene segments. For a sequence to be retained, a match of at least six nucleotides was required to both a V gene segment and a J gene segment. A rearrangement was called productive if the CDR3 had no stop codons and remained in frame with V and J, and every other rearrangement was called non-productive. CDR3 was defined according to IMGT convention as the region running from the second conserved V-encoded cysteine to the conserved J-encoded phenylalanine. Sequences without an unambiguous match to a single V gene segment were excluded from the earlier analysis of about 600 of the donors. An earlier analysis of 587 of the donors called V segments functional above 56.7% productive rearrangements and segregating when the between-donor standard deviation exceeded 5%. To diagnose cytomegalovirus status from the catalog of TCR beta chain sequences, a statistical classification framework was built. In a later analysis, TCR nucleotide sequences were compared against IMGT/GENE-DB human TR gene sequences so that V and J genes could be assigned. Using the TCRdist pipeline, a later analysis assigned CDR3 sequences along with most-parsimonious VDJ recombination scenarios. In a later analysis, each TCR beta chain was defined by its CDR3 amino acid sequence together with its V-gene family, and reads without a unique V-gene family were excluded. To address suspected cross-contamination and a sequencing artifact, a later analysis removed over 500 highly shared, low-generation-probability nucleotide sequences. A later analysis calculated a clonal expansion index for each public chain from normalized within-repertoire ranks of inferred template counts. Generation probabilities in a later analysis came from a VDJ recombination model fitted to out-of-frame rearrangements, and those results were checked against IGoR. Hypergeometric tests were used in a later analysis to score TCR-TCR, TCR-HLA and TCR-CMV co-occurrence, with a repertoire-size bias correction applied to the TCR pairs. False discovery rates were estimated in a later analysis by permuting HLA or CMV assignments 20 times. In a later analysis, co-occurring TCRs were grouped using DBSCAN, and TCRdist sequence similarity was added for clustering within HLA-allele-positive subsets. For co-occurrence clustering, repertoires with fewer than 30,000 or more than 120,000 public chains were excluded, along with a handful of repertoires with anomalous nucleotide sharing. This is the immuneACCESS table as TCRdb keeps it, with only in-frame sequences that have V and J called. A part of the clones is gone; compared with another copy, unresolved V genes explain less than half, and the rest is unexplained. The V and J calls and clone size were taken over from that table, and D and trimming were inferred from the DNA. In this sample the table shows 150,000 or so clones, over 60% of which occur a single time. The top ten clonotypes cover less than 15% of the sample.

The sample taken for sequencing was PBMCs. The rearrangement joined TRBV6-1 to TRBJ2-7, with no D gene named confidently. This sequence originates from a man aged 35 to 55 in good health and CMV-seropositive. The CDR3 region has the sequence CASSENIRHYEQYF. Read as DNA, the sequence is TGTGCCAGCAGTGAAAATATCAGGCACTACGAGCAGTACTTC.